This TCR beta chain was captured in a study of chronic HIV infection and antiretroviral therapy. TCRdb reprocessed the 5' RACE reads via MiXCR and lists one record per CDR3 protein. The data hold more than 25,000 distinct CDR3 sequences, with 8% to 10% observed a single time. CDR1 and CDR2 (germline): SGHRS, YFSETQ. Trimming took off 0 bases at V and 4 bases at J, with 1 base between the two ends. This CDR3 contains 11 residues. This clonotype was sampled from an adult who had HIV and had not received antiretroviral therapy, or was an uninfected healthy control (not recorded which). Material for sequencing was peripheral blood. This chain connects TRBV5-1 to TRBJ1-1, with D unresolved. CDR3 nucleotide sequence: TGCGCCAGCAGCTTGGCCACTGAAGCTTTCTTT. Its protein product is CASSLATEAFF.